This record concerns one T cell receptor beta chain sequence. No cognate antigen has been identified for it. One base away there is no much larger clone; base qualities are not given. Each collaborating institution followed its own protocols to collect whole blood in K2EDTA tubes. Collaborator samples were shipped for TCRbeta analysis as frozen whole blood, isolated PBMCs, or DNA extracted from either sample type. TCRbeta CDR3 regions were amplified from genomic DNA using the immunoSEQ Assay, a bias-controlled multiplex PCR. The original methods were these. The number of nucleated cells in each sample was estimated by amplification of reference gene primers within the assay. Sequence reads were collapsed and filtered to measure the absolute abundance of every unique TCRbeta CDR3 rearrangement. For each sample, productive Simpson clonality was calculated as the square root of Simpson's diversity index over productive rearrangements. TCRdb holds this immuneACCESS table with in-frame rearrangements only. Some clones are missing; in checked studies, unresolved V genes explain under half, and the rest has no known cause. V and J calls and clone size are copied from that table; D and trimming were computed from the DNA. The sample contains approximately 170,000 clones, around 85% of them found a single time. Together, the top ten hold around 12% of the sample.

The germline V gene (reference sequence) sets CDR1 to LNHDA and CDR2 to SQIVND. Germline trimming amounts to 5 bases on V and 4 bases on J, with 6 as the count of junction bases outside the gene matches. Inclusive of the bounding cysteine and phenylalanine, the CDR3 is 14 residues long. The entry retains the CDR3 DNA only, 42 bases that are in frame from base 1. The data belong to a study of blood T cell repertoires in COVID-19 (dated by TCRdb to 2020 to 2022). At the level of the whole study: Collaborator samples came from the United States, Italy and Spain and covered acute and convalescent phases of COVID-19. The material from the prospective study consisted of cDNA or gDNA derived from T cells, B-cell-depleted T cells, or PBMCs. Deeply sampled blood TCRbeta repertoires from subjects exposed to, actively infected with, or recovered from COVID-19 were included in the dataset. The repertoires were made available in a free public database intended to serve as a resource for research on the immune response to SARS-CoV-2. The samples were drawn from the first 160 participants of the ongoing ImmuneRACE study and from under 1,500 subjects provided by 6 global collaborators. A de-identified subject ID, COVID-19 status, age in years and sex were almost always included in the sample metadata. HLA class I and class II types, where available, came from metadata supplied by the sample provider rather than from assay-based typing. Results and caveats for the whole study, not just this receptor: Clinical and demographic metadata were provided uncurated, with the amount varying by source and participant.

This clonotype originated in a woman in her forties or fifties with acute or convalescent COVID-19. The sequence joins TRBV19 to TRBJ2-7, with 9 bases in between that match TRBD1. Material for sequencing was peripheral blood. The DNA sequence follows: TGTGCCAGTAGTGCCGGGACAGGGAGGTACGAGCAGTACTTC. Translation gives CASSAGTGRYEQYF.